The 26 T cell receptor beta chains below all came from one sample that was sequenced in a study of radiotherapy plus CTLA-4 blockade in lung cancer. Measured with immunoSEQ multiplex PCR; TCRdb has only the in-frame clones, and not every one. The table lists tens of thousands of clones, 70% to 85% of them singletons. The source was peripheral blood, collected from a patient treated with radiotherapy plus ipilimumab. These receptors came from a human donor with non-small cell lung cancer who had a partial response to radiotherapy plus ipilimumab.

CDR3 nucleotide sequence: TGTGCCAGCAGCAAAGTCGTAACCGGGACTAGCGGGGGTTATGGAGAGACCCAGTACTTC. It yields the protein CASSKVVTGTSGGYGETQYF. The chain is built from TRBV21-1 and TRBJ2-5; no DNA check was done on the table's D call, TRBD2. TRBV21-1 is a recognized pseudogene. The CDR3 totals 20 residues.

The V call is TRBV7-3, the J call TRBJ2-7; 9 bases are a match to TRBD2. V lost 4 bases to trimming and J lost 6 bases; unmatched junction nucleotides: 13. The CDR3 contains 16 residues. Germline V gene sequence: CDR1 SGHTA, CDR2 FQGTGA. CDR3 amino acids: CASSSIGGAGGLEQYF. The DNA for the CDR3 is TGTGCCAGCAGCTCCATCGGGGGAGCGGGGGGCCTCGAGCAGTACTTC.

This clone has more than one count but fewer than ten. The rearrangement joins TRBV10-3 to TRBJ2-2; maybe TRBD1 (6 bases). Trimming left V 7 bases short and J 0 bases short, with 12 bases between. The CDR3 sequence is 15 residues long. Per germline, CDR1 ENHRY and CDR2 SYGVKD. For the CDR3, the DNA is TGTGCCATCACACCGGACAGAACGAACACCGGGGAGCTGTTTTTT. It codes for CAITPDRTNTGELFF.

The genes are TRBV19 and TRBJ2-1; the match to TRBD2 covers 9 bases. The J segment lost 6 bases and the V segment lost 5 bases, leaving 8 bases of the junction unmatched. CDR3 size: 15 residues. Germline V gene sequence: CDR1 LNHDA, CDR2 SQIVND (reference sequence). The CDR3 bases are TGTGCCAGTAGTTCCGGACTAGCGAGGACCAATGAGCAGTTCTTC. This translates into CASSSGLARTNEQFF.

The genes are TRBV5-1 and TRBJ1-4; D is undetermined. The V gene's germline CDR1 is SGHRS and CDR2 YFSETQ. This CDR3 spans 14 amino acids. Trimming removed 0 bases from V and 5 bases from J, with 8 bases in between. CDR3 DNA sequence: TGCGCCAGCAGCTTGGATACGGTGAATGAAAAACTGTTTTTT. Translating gives CASSLDTVNEKLFF.

The J gene is TRBJ2-1, the V gene TRBV5-1; unclear D gene. This CDR3 spans 12 amino acids. The germline CDR1 and CDR2 sequences are SGHRS and YFSETQ. Trimming shortened V by 0 bases and J by 10 bases, and 8 bases separated the two germline ends. The DNA of the CDR3 is TGCGCCAGCAGCTTGGGAGTTGAGGAGCAGTTCTTC. As protein: CASSLGVEEQFF. Looking up the rest from reference TRBV5-1 and TRBJ2-1 gives the full variable domain: KAGVTQTPRYLIKTRGQQVTLSCSPISGHRSVSWYQQTPGQGLQFLFEYFSETQRNKGNFPGRFSGRQFSNSRSEMNVSTLELGDSALYLCASSLGVEEQFFGPGTRLTVL.

V usage is TRBV28 and J usage is TRBJ1-5, with 11 bases identical to TRBD1. Per germline, CDR1 MDHEN and CDR2 SYDVKM. V gave up 3 bases and J gave up 0 bases; unmatched junction bases: 7. The CDR3 contains 18 residues. The CDR3 coding sequence is TGTGCCAGCAGTTTGTATGTGGGGACAGGGGGTAGCAATCAGCCCCAGCATTTT. The encoded protein is CASSLYVGTGGSNQPQHF.

The chain links TRBV19 to TRBJ2-1; 9 bases agree with TRBD2. Germline-derived CDR1 and CDR2 are LNHDA and SQIVND (reference sequence). J gave up 4 bases and V 6 bases, and 13 bases lay outside the gene matches. The CDR3 contains 17 residues. CDR3 in amino acids: CASRLGIRAGGYNEQFF. In nucleotides, the CDR3 is TGTGCCAGTAGATTGGGGATTAGAGCGGGGGGATACAATGAGCAGTTCTTC.

This chain connects TRBV7-2 to TRBJ1-5; D is unclear. CDR1 and CDR2 from the germline V gene are SGHTA and FQGNSA. Trimming pared 5 bases from V and 0 bases from J, leaving 11 bases between. The CDR3 has 15 amino acids. The CDR3 loop reads CASSPSQVSNQPQHF. CDR3 nucleotide sequence: TGTGCCAGCAGCCCATCCCAGGTTAGCAATCAGCCCCAGCATTTT.

The CDR3 spells CASSGDRETDTQYF. The CDR3 region has the DNA TGTGCCAGCAGCGGGGACAGGGAGACAGATACGCAGTATTTT. The chain uses TRBV9 and TRBJ2-3, with TRBD1 matching over 9 bases. There are 14 residues in the CDR3. J was trimmed by 3 bases and V by 3 bases; bases with no gene match: 2. Germline CDR1 and CDR2: SGDLS and YYNGEE. Full variable domain (outside the CDR3, taken from reference TRBV9 and TRBJ2-3): DSGVTQTPKHLITATGQRVTLRCSPRSGDLSVYWYQQSLDQGLQFLIQYYNGEERAKGNILERFSAQQFPDLHSELNLSSLELGDSALYFCASSGDRETDTQYFGPGTRLTVL.

The chain has TRBV5-1 and TRBJ1-1, with no clear D. Germline V CDR1 and CDR2: SGHRS, YFSETQ. The CDR3 contains 14 residues. V dropped 0 bases and J dropped 1 base, with 7 bases sitting between them. CDR3 nucleotide sequence: TGCGCCAGCAGCTTGGTGGGAGAGAACACTGAAGCTTTCTTT. Translating it yields CASSLVGENTEAFF.

This chain uses TRBV5-1 with TRBJ2-5; 11 positions match TRBD1. Germline V gene sequence: CDR1 SGHRS, CDR2 YFSETQ. The CDR3 contains 16 residues. V was pared by 3 bases and J by 5 bases, with 9 bases of the junction left unmatched. The DNA of the CDR3 is TGCGCCAGCAGCTCCCCGGGACAGGGGGTAGGTGAGACCCAGTACTTC. This gives the protein CASSSPGQGVGETQYF.

The V call is TRBV19, the J call TRBJ1-2; D gene uncertain. This CDR3 contains 14 residues. V was pared by 3 bases and J by 0 bases, with 8 bases between. Germline assignment: CDR1 LNHDA and CDR2 SQIVND (reference sequence). The chain's CDR3 is CASSISQANYGYTF. The CDR3 coding sequence is TGTGCCAGTAGTATTTCTCAGGCTAACTATGGCTACACCTTC.

The chain joins TRBV13 to TRBJ2-7; no firm D call. Per germline, CDR1 PRHDT and CDR2 FYEKMQ (reference sequence). This CDR3 is 15 amino acids long. V dropped 5 bases and J dropped 5 bases, with 19 bases sitting between them. The DNA for the CDR3 is TGTGCCAGCAGCCCGACAAGCTCTCGCCCCCACGAGCAGTACTTC. This encodes CASSPTSSRPHEQYF.

The sample holds a few counts of this clone. V is TRBV21-1 and J is TRBJ1-2. TRBV21-1 is marked as a pseudogene. This CDR3 is 16 amino acids long. In nucleotides, the CDR3 is TGTGCCAGCAGCAAAGTCTCTGACTTTACCAACTATGGCTACACCTTC. It specifies CASSKVSDFTNYGYTF.

V usage is TRBV6-5 and J usage is TRBJ2-3, with D tentatively TRBD2 (5 bases). This CDR3 region has 16 residues. V was cut by 4 bases and J by 2 bases, with 16 bases left in between. Germline loops: CDR1 MNHEY, CDR2 SVGAGI. CDR3 sequence: CASSSHKGELTDTQYF. CDR3 nucleotide sequence: TGTGCCAGCAGTTCCCACAAGGGAGAACTCACAGATACGCAGTATTTT.

This chain uses TRBV9 with TRBJ2-2; possibly TRBD2 for D (7 bases). This CDR3 comprises 16 residues. In germline, CDR1 is SGDLS, CDR2 YYNGEE. V gave up 2 bases and J gave up 4 bases, with 15 bases separating them. This CDR3 reads CASSVGGGAGTGELFF. CDR3 DNA sequence: TGTGCCAGCAGCGTGGGGGGGGGCGCGGGCACCGGGGAGCTGTTTTTT.

This chain connects TRBV5-6 to TRBJ1-2, with 10 bases fitting TRBD1. This CDR3 is built from 16 residues. Germline loops: CDR1 SGHDT, CDR2 YYEEEE. The trim removed 4 bases at V and 7 bases at J, leaving 13 bases unmatched. In nucleotides, the CDR3 is TGTGCCAGCAGCGGGGGGGGTCGGGACAGGGGACCTGGCTACACCTTC. Amino acid sequence: CASSGGGRDRGPGYTF.

The chain couples TRBV5-1 to TRBJ2-7, with TRBD1 identical over 8 bases. The CDR3 is made up of 14 amino acids. V lost 4 bases, J lost 1 base, and 4 bases stayed unmatched. Germline CDR1 SGHRS, CDR2 YFSETQ. The CDR3 sequence: CASSQGQGSYEQYF. CDR3 in DNA: TGCGCCAGCAGCCAAGGACAGGGTTCCTACGAGCAGTACTTC.

This CDR3 is CASSPRVWGLRDEKLFF. CDR3 nucleotides: TGTGCCAGCAGTCCCCGCGTCTGGGGCCTGCGAGATGAAAAACTGTTTTTT. This rearrangement joins TRBV28 to TRBJ1-4; TRBD1 is a possible D gene (5 bases). This CDR3 region has 17 residues. The germline V gene has CDR1 MDHEN and CDR2 SYDVKM. Deletions cut 5 bases from V and 6 bases from J, with 22 bases between.

J is TRBJ2-7 and V is TRBV7-9; maybe TRBD1 (5 bases). Germline CDR1 SEHNR, CDR2 FQNEAQ (reference sequence). There are 16 residues in the CDR3. With 2 bases removed from V and 2 bases from J, the gap between germline ends came to 16 bases. The CDR3 protein is CASSLSLRVGPYEQYF. The CDR3 DNA reads as TGTGCCAGCAGCTTAAGCCTTCGCGTGGGGCCCTACGAGCAGTACTTC.

On this clone: The sample has other DNA sequences that encode this CDR3 too. This chain uses TRBV5-1 with TRBJ1-1, with D perhaps TRBD1 (6 bases). The CDR3 extends over 14 amino acids. Germline CDR1 is SGHRS and CDR2 is YFSETQ. V was trimmed by 3 bases and J by 1 base, leaving 10 bases between them. CDR3 coding DNA: TGCGCCAGCAGCTCCGGACAGCCGAACACTGAAGCTTTCTTT. The encoded protein is CASSSGQPNTEAFF.

The chain has TRBV19 and TRBJ1-6; possible D gene TRBD1, 5 bases. Germline CDR1 and CDR2: LNHDA and SQIVND (reference sequence). V was shortened by 3 bases and J by 0 bases, with 9 bases between the two germline ends. CDR3 length: 16 residues. The CDR3 reads CASSIDRNSYNSPLHF. Written as DNA, the CDR3 is TGTGCCAGTAGTATTGACAGAAACTCCTATAATTCACCCCTCCACTTT. Full variable domain (missing parts from reference TRBV19 and TRBJ1-6): DGGITQSPKYLFRKEGQNVTLSCEQNLNHDAMYWYRQDPGQGLRLIYYSQIVNDFQKGDIAEGYSVSREKKESFPLTVTSAQKNPTAFYLCASSIDRNSYNSPLHFGNGTRLTVT.

The rearrangement links TRBV5-4 to TRBJ2-7, with a possible D match to TRBD2 (6 bases). V was pared by 9 bases and J by 0 bases, with 16 bases between. The length of the CDR3 is 14 residues. In germline, CDR1 is SGHNT, CDR2 YYREEE (reference sequence). The CDR3 sequence is CAIGGGPSSYEQYF. Written as DNA, the CDR3 is TGTGCCATCGGGGGAGGTCCGAGCTCCTACGAGCAGTACTTC.

This clone came up a few times. The chain carries TRBV10-1 and TRBJ1-5; the D gene is possibly TRBD1 (5 bases). Germline assignment: CDR1 WNHNN and CDR2 SYGVQD (reference sequence). Trimming cost V 2 bases and J 2 bases, with 13 bases left between them. This CDR3 region has 16 residues. The CDR3 nucleotides are TGCGCCAGCAGTGAGGGGCGGGGGGGTGGCAATCAGCCCCAGCATTTT. Translating it yields CASSEGRGGGNQPQHF.

This clone came up a few times. V gene TRBV27 combines with J gene TRBJ2-3; D is uncertain. The CDR3 extends over 13 amino acids. Trimming pared 2 bases from V and 2 bases from J, leaving 5 bases between. From germline, CDR1 is MNHEY and CDR2 SMNVEV (reference sequence). The CDR3 coding sequence is TGTGCCAGCAGTTTAGTGTACACAGATACGCAGTATTTT. Translated: CASSLVYTDTQYF.